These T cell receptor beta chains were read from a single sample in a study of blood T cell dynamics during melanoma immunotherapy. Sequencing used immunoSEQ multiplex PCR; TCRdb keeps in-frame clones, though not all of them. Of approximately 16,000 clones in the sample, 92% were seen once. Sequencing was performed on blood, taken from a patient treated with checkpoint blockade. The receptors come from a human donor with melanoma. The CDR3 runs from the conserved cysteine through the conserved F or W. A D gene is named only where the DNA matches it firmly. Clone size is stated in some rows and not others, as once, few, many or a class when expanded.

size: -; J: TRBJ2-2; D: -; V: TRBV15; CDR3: CATEGPANTGELFF; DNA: TGTGCCACCGAAGGACCAGCGAACACCGGGGAGCTGTTTTTT
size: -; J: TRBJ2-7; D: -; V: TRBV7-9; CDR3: CASSRGGLQPYEQYF; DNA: TGTGCCAGCAGCAGAGGAGGCTTGCAACCCTACGAGCAGTACTTC
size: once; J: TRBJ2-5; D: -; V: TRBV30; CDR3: CAWSPPPAYKTQYF; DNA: TGTGCCTGGAGCCCCCCCCCAGCGTATAAGACCCAGTACTTC
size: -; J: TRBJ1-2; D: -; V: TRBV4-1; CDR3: CASSQTTALIDSYGYTF; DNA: TGCGCCAGCAGCCAGACGACAGCACTAATCGATTCCTATGGCTACACCTTC
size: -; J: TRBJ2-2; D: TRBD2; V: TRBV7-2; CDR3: CASRLAGGRNTGELFF; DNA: TGTGCCAGCAGACTAGCGGGGGGCCGGAACACCGGGGAGCTGTTTTTT
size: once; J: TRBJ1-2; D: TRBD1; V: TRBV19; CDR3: CASVSWTGRANYGYTF; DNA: TGTGCCAGTGTTTCCTGGACAGGGCGAGCTAACTATGGCTACACCTTC
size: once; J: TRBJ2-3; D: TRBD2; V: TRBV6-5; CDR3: CASRETSSHGQYF; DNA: TGTGCCAGCAGGGAGACTAGCTCCCATGGGCAGTATTTT
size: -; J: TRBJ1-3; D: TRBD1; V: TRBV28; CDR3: CASSIPSPGTGRNTIYF; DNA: TGTGCCAGCAGTATCCCCTCACCCGGGACAGGGAGGAACACCATATATTTT
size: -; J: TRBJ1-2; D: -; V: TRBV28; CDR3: CASGRVNYGYTF; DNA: TGTGCCAGCGGAAGGGTGAACTATGGCTACACCTTC
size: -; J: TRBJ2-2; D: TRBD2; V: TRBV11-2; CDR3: CASSPTSGRAHGELFF; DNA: TGTGCCAGCAGCCCTACTAGCGGGAGGGCCCACGGGGAGCTGTTTTTT
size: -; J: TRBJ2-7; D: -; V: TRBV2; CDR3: CASSRRNEQYF; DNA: TGTGCCAGCAGTCGAAGGAACGAGCAGTACTTC
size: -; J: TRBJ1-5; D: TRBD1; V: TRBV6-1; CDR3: CASSELTGVNQPQHF; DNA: TGTGCCAGCAGTGAGCTGACAGGGGTCAATCAGCCCCAGCATTTT
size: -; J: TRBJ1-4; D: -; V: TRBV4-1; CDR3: CASSQDMGSVLANEKLFF; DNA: TGCGCCAGCAGCCAAGATATGGGGTCGGTGTTGGCTAATGAAAAACTGTTTTTT
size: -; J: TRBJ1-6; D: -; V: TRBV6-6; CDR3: CASSLRWGMDSPLHF; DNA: TGTGCCAGCAGTCTGCGGTGGGGAATGGATTCACCCCTCCACTTT
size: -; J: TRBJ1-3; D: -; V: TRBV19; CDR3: CASSEGLGNTIYF; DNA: TGTGCCAGTAGTGAGGGGCTTGGAAACACCATATATTTT
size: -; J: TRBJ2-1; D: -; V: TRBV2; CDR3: CASFGTSYNEQFF; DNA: TGTGCCAGCTTCGGGACATCCTACAATGAGCAGTTCTTC
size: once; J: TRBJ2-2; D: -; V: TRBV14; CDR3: CASSQDLGIGGELFF; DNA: TGTGCCAGCAGCCAAGATTTAGGGATCGGTGGGGAGCTGTTTTTT
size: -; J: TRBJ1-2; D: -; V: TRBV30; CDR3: CAWRQGGLYGYTF; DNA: TGTGCCTGGAGACAGGGAGGTCTTTATGGCTACACCTTC
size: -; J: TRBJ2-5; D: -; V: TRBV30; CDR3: CAWGEGQPEETQYF; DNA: TGTGCCTGGGGGGAAGGACAACCCGAGGAGACCCAGTACTTC
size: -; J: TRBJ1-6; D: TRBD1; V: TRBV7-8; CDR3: CASSVQGAIDSPLHF; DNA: TGTGCCAGCAGCGTACAGGGGGCTATTGATTCACCCCTCCACTTT
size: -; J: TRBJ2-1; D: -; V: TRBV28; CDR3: CASSLRGIHEQFF; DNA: TGTGCCAGCTCCCTTCGGGGGATCCATGAGCAGTTCTTC
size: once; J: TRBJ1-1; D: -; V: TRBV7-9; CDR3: CASSLGVGAFF; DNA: TGTGCCAGCAGCTTAGGGGTCGGCGCTTTCTTT
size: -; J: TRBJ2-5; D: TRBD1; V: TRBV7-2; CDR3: CASSLGGTALPIAKETQYF; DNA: TGTGCCAGCAGCTTAGGGGGGACAGCTTTACCCATCGCCAAGGAGACCCAGTACTTC
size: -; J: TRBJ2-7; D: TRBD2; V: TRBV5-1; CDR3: CASSTAGTRGNTEQYF; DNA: TGCGCCAGCAGCACGGCCGGGACTAGAGGGAACACCGAGCAGTACTTC
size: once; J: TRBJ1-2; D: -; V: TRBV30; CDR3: CAWAPVTGGYTF; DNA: TGTGCCTGGGCCCCTGTTACGGGGGGGTACACCTTC
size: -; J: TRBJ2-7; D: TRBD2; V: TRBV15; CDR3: CATSRETSGEQYF; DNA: TGTGCCACCAGCAGAGAGACTAGCGGCGAGCAGTACTTC
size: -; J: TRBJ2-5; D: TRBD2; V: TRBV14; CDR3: CASSLTAGASTGETQYF; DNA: TGTGCCAGCAGCCTCACAGCGGGGGCGAGTACGGGGGAGACCCAGTACTTC
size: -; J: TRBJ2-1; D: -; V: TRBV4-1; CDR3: CASSQELAREQFF; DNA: TGCGCCAGCAGCCAAGAACTAGCACGCGAGCAGTTCTTC
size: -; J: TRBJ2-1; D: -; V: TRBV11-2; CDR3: CASSLAREKQFF; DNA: TGTGCCAGCAGCTTAGCACGGGAGAAGCAGTTCTTC
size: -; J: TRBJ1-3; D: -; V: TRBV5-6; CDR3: CASSATGHLSGNTIYF; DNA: TGTGCCAGCAGCGCAACAGGCCACCTCTCTGGAAACACCATATATTTT
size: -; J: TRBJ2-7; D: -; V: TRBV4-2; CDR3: CASSPSGLRGLEQYF; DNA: TGTGCCAGCAGCCCTAGCGGGTTGAGGGGGCTCGAGCAGTACTTC
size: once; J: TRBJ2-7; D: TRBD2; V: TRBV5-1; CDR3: CASSLAGTSGTIAYEQYF; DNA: TGCGCCAGCAGCTTGGCGGGGACTAGCGGGACCATTGCCTACGAGCAGTACTTC
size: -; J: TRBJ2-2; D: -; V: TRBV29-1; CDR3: CSVRLYTGELFF; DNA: TGCAGCGTTCGACTTTACACCGGGGAGCTGTTTTTT
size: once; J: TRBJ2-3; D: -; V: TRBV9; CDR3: CASSATRNF; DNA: TGTGCCAGCAGCGCAACCCGTAATTTT
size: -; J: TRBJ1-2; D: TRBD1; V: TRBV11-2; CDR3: CASTIAGGNYGYTF; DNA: TGTGCCAGCACCATTGCAGGGGGCAATTATGGCTACACCTTC
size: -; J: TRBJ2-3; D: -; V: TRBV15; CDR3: CATSRDAGLDTQYF; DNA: TGTGCCACCAGCAGAGACGCGGGCCTAGATACGCAGTATTTT
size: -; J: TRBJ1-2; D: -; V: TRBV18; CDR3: CASSPGGYGYTF; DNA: TGTGCCAGCTCACCAGGAGGCTATGGCTACACCTTC
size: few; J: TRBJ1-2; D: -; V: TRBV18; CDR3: CASSPSLDSDGYTF; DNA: TGTGCCAGCTCACCGTCTCTGGACAGCGATGGCTACACCTTC
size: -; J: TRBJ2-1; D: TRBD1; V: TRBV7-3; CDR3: CASSLTGGPYNEQFF; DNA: TGTGCCAGCAGCTTAACAGGGGGCCCCTACAATGAGCAGTTCTTC
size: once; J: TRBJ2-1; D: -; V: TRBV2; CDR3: CASRKEGQQFF; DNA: TGTGCCAGCAGAAAAGAGGGGCAGCAGTTCTTC
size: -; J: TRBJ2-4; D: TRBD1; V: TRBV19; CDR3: CASSVVTGPLNIQYF; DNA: TGTGCCAGTAGTGTAGTGACAGGGCCTTTAAACATTCAGTACTTC
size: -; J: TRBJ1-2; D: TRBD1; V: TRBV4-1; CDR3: CASTRGGADRRDYGYTF; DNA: TGCGCCAGCACCAGGGGGGGGGCCGACAGGAGGGACTATGGCTACACCTTC
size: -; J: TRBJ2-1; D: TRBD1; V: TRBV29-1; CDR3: CSVESTGVGRNEQFF; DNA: TGCAGCGTTGAGTCCACAGGGGTGGGGCGCAATGAGCAGTTCTTC
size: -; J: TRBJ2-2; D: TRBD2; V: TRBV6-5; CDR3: CASRWVAGGSGELFF; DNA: TGTGCCAGCCGTTGGGTAGCGGGAGGTTCCGGGGAGCTGTTTTTT
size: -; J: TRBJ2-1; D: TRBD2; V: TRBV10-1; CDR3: CASSEGGRDEQFF; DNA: TGCGCCAGCAGTGAGGGCGGGAGAGATGAGCAGTTCTTC
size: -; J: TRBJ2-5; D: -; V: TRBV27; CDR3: CASSFGPNHWGTQYF; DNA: TGTGCCAGCAGTTTTGGACCCAATCACTGGGGGACCCAGTACTTC
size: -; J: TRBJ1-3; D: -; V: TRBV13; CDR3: CASSQGGFSGNTIYF; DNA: TGTGCCAGCAGTCAAGGGGGGTTCTCTGGAAACACCATATATTTT
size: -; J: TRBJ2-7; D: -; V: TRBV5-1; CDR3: CASSLEGRASYEQYF; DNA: TGCGCCAGCAGCTTGGAGGGCAGGGCGTCCTACGAGCAGTACTTC
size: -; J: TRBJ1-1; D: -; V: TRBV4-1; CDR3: CASSHPRRTEAFF; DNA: TGCGCCAGCAGCCATCCCCGAAGGACTGAAGCTTTCTTT
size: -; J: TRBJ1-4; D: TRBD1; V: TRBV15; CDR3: CATSRDRGYEKLFF; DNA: TGTGCCACCAGCAGGGACAGGGGTTATGAAAAACTGTTTTTT
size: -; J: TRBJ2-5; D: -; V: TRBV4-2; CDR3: CASSQEPGALGTQYF; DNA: TGTGCCAGCAGCCAAGAGCCAGGGGCTTTAGGGACCCAGTACTTC
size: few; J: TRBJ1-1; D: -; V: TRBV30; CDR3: CAWSVRSEAFF; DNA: TGTGCCTGGAGTGTAAGATCAGAAGCTTTCTTT
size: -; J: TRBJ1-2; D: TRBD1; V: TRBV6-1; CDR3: CASSEVGTGGRDGYTF; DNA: TGTGCCAGCAGTGAAGTGGGGACAGGGGGCCGGGATGGCTACACCTTC
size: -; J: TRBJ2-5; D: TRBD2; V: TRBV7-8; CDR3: CASSPRTSGREYQETQYF; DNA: TGTGCCAGCAGCCCTCGGACTAGCGGGAGGGAGTACCAAGAGACCCAGTACTTC
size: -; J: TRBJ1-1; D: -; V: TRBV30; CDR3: CAWRRQGNTEAFF; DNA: TGTGCCTGGAGGCGGCAGGGGAACACTGAAGCTTTCTTT